This TCR beta chain appears in the sequencing data of a study of blood T cell repertoires in COVID-19. Study overall: Donors in the United States, Italy and Spain gave samples during acute or convalescent COVID-19. PBMCs, B-cell-depleted T cells, or T cells provided the cDNA or gDNA that made up the material.

This CDR3 is 14 amino acids long. Between the trimmed V and J ends, which lost 2 bases and 6 bases, there was a span of 13 bases. Germline V gene lookup returns CDR1 MNHEY and CDR2 SMNVEV (reference sequence). Authors' data handling: Estimation of nucleated cell counts was performed using reference gene primer amplification. This table comes from immunoSEQ multiplex PCR, and its TCRdb copy is limited to in-frame clones, with some not included. The DNA gave D and trimming, while V, J and clone size come from that table. The sample has just over 70,000 clones; around 91% are singletons. This clonotype was sampled from a human donor in a cohort sampled during active COVID-19. The V and J genes are TRBV27 and TRBJ1-1, with D perhaps matching TRBD1 (6 bases). Sequencing was done on a sample of peripheral blood. CDR3: CASSLGGWLAEAFF. The CDR3 nucleotides read TGTGCCAGCAGTTTAGGGGGCTGGTTAGCTGAAGCTTTCTTT.